This TCR beta chain is from a study of Ad26.COV2.S vaccination and SARS-CoV-2 variants. Study summary: Donor was in the COV1001 Ad26.COV2.S trial arm. Dosing was one shot or two shots 56 days apart.

Indicated treatment: some 20 received Ad26.COV2.S at low or high dose, single or two shots; several received placebo; per-sample allocation not given. All samples were drawn on day 63, counting from the first vaccine or placebo injection. This person who donated was an adult of 18-55 years in Boston. Germline CDR1 and CDR2: SGHTA and FQGTGA. With 3 bases clipped from V and 3 bases from J, the junction kept 0 bases outside the gene matches. CDR3 size: 15 residues. Sequencing was performed with immunoSEQ multiplex PCR; in TCRdb, only in-frame clones are kept and a portion is missing. The sample has some 370,000 clones; 83% are singletons. Broader study findings: It is possible that the TCR breadth and depth analyses underestimated the total T cell responses.

A word on this clone: Its target is unknown.

The material sequenced was peripheral blood, taken in a trial of Ad26.COV2.S vaccine versus placebo. This TCR was sampled from a person between 18 and 59 years old who received the Ad26.COV2.S COVID-19 vaccine or a placebo. J is TRBJ2-3 and V is TRBV7-3, with 13 bases lining up with TRBD2. CDR3 coding DNA: TGTGCCAGCAGCTTGACTAGCGGGAGGACAGATACGCAGTATTTT. Its protein is CASSLTSGRTDTQYF.